Below are 5 T cell receptor beta chains sequenced from a single sample in a study of T cell responses to AZD1222 COVID-19 vaccine. The method was immunoSEQ multiplex PCR; TCRdb's version includes in-frame clones alone and lacks a portion of them. The sample shows approximately 130,000 clones, roughly 93% of them seen only once. This specimen was peripheral blood, taken on day 0 of AZD1222 vaccination. The source is an adult in good health.

The chain joins TRBV6-5 to TRBJ2-2, with TRBD2 matching 7 bases. V shed 2 bases and J 1 base; nucleotides not matched to a gene: 1. Germline CDR1 reads MNHEY; CDR2 reads SVGAGI. This CDR3 comprises 15 residues. The CDR3 DNA reads as TGTGCCAGCAGTTACCTAGCGGAGAACACCGGGGAGCTGTTTTTT. It yields the protein CASSYLAENTGELFF.

J is TRBJ2-3 and V is TRBV19, with TRBD2 identical over 7 bases. From germline, CDR1 is LNHDA and CDR2 SQIVND (reference sequence). The CDR3 consists of 12 residues. The CDR3 sequence: CASRGGPDTQYF. As DNA, the CDR3 is TGTGCTTCCCGCGGGGGTCCCGATACGCAGTATTTT.

The rearrangement uses TRBV2 and TRBJ2-1; 7 positions agree with TRBD2. The CDR3 sequence is 15 residues long. V lost 2 bases, J lost 8 bases, and 9 bases stayed unmatched. Germline V gene sequence: CDR1 SNHLY, CDR2 FYNNEI. CDR3 sequence reads: CASSELAASWDEQFF. The CDR3 DNA reads as TGTGCCAGCAGTGAACTAGCGGCCTCCTGGGATGAGCAGTTCTTC.

V is TRBV10-3 and J is TRBJ1-2, with a tentative D call TRBD1 (6 bases). Germline V lookup: CDR1 ENHRY, CDR2 SYGVKD. The length of the CDR3 is 13 residues. V gave up 10 bases and J gave up 4 bases, with 16 bases separating them. The CDR3, as DNA: TGTGCCACTACTTTTGGGACAACCTATGGCTACACCTTC. Translating it yields CATTFGTTYGYTF.

CDR3 sequence (DNA): TGTGCCAGCAGTCCCCGGGTCCACGGCTATGGCTACACCTTC. It translates to CASSPRVHGYGYTF. The chain is built from TRBV28 and TRBJ1-2; D is uncertain. This CDR3 is 14 amino acids long. The V and J ends lost 5 bases and 4 bases respectively, with 14 bases between them. The germline gives CDR1 MDHEN, CDR2 SYDVKM.